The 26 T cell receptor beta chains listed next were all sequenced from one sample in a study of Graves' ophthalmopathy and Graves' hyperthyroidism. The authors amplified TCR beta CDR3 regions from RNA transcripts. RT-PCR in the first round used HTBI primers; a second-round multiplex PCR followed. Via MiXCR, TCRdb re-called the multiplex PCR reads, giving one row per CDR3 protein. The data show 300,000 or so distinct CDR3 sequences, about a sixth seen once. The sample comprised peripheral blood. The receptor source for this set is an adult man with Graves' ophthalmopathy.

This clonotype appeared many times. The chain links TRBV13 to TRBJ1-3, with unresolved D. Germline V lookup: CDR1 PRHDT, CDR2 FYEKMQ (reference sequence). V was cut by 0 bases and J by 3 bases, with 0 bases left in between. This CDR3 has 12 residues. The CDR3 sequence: CASSLGGNTIYF. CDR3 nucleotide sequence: TGTGCCAGCAGCTTAGGTGGAAACACCATATATTTT.

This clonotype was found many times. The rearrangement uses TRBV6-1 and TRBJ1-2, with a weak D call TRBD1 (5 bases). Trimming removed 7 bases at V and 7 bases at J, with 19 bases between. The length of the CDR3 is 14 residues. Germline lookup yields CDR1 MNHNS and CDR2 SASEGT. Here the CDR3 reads CASKTGTAVGGYTF. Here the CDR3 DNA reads TGTGCCAGCAAAACGGGGACCGCCGTAGGTGGCTACACCTTC.

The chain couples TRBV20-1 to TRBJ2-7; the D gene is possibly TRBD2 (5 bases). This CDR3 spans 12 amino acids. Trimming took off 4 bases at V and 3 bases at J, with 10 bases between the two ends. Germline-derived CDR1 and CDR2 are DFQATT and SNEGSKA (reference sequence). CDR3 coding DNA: TGCAGTGCTACGAACCGGGGCTACGAGCAGTACTTC. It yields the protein CSATNRGYEQYF.

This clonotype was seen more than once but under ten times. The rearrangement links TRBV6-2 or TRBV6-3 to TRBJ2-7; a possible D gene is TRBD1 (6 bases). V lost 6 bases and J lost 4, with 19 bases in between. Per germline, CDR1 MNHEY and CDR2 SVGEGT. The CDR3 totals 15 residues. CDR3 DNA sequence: TGTGCCAGCAGATCTGAGCCCGGGACATTATACGAGCAGTACTTC. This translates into CASRSEPGTLYEQYF.

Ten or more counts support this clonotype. The CDR3, as DNA: TGTGCCAGCAGCTTAGACGCAGGGGGCGCAGAGGGCTACACCTTC. It yields the protein CASSLDAGGAEGYTF. This chain uses TRBV7-2 with TRBJ1-2, with 8 nucleotides matching TRBD1. V lost 1 base and J lost 8; bases outside the gene matches: 9. CDR1 is SGHTA and CDR2 is FQGNSA in the germline V gene. The CDR3 is 15 residues long.

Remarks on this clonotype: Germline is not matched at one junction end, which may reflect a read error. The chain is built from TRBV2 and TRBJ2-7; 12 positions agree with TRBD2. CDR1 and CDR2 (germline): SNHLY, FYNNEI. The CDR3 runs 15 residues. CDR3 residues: CASREASGGAYEQYF. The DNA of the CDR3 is TGTGCCAGCAGGGAAGCTAGCGGGGGGGCCTACGAGCAGTACTTC.

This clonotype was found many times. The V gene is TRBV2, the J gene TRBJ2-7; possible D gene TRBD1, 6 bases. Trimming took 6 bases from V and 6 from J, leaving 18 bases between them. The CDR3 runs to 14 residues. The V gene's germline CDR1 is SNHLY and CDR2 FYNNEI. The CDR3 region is CASSLSPGVGEQYF. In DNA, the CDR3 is TGTGCCAGCAGCCTGAGTCCAGGGGTCGGCGAGCAGTACTTC. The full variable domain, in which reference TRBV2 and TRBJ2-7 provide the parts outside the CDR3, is EPEVTQTPSHQVTQMGQEVILRCVPISNHLYFYWYRQILGQKVEFLVSFYNNEISEKSEIFDDQFSVERPDGSNFTLKIRSTKLEDSAMYFCASSLSPGVGEQYFGPGTRLTVT.

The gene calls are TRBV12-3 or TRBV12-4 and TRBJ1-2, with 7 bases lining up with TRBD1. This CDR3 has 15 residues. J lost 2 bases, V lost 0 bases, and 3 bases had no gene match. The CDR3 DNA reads TGTGCCAGCAGTTTAGCGGACAGGCAGAACTATGGCTACACCTTC. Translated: CASSLADRQNYGYTF.

The CDR3 reads CASSAIWASAEAFF. As DNA, the CDR3 is TGTGCCAGCAGTGCCATCTGGGCCTCCGCTGAAGCTTTCTTT. The V and J genes are TRBV28 and TRBJ1-1; no clear D. Germline V gene sequence: CDR1 MDHEN, CDR2 SYDVKM. The V end was cut by 5 bases, the J end by 6 bases, with 16 bases between. The CDR3 contains 14 residues.

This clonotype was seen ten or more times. CDR3 sequence (DNA): TGTGCCAGCACACTAGCGGGGGACACGTACGAGCAGTACTTC. It encodes CASTLAGDTYEQYF. The gene calls are TRBV18 and TRBJ2-7; 11 bases line up with TRBD2. CDR1 and CDR2 (germline): KGHSH, LQKENI. V was pared by 8 bases and J by 4 bases, with 7 bases of the junction left unmatched. The CDR3 covers 14 residues.

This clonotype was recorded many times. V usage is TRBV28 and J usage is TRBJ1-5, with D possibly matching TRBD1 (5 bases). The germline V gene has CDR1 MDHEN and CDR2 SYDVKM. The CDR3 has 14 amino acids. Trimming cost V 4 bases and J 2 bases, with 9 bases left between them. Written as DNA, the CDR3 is TGTGCCAGCAGTTGGGAACAGGGCAATCAGCCCCAGCATTTT. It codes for CASSWEQGNQPQHF.

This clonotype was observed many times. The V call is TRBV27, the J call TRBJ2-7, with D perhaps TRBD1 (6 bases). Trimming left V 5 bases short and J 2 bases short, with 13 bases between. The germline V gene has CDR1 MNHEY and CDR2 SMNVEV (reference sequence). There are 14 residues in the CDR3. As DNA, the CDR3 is TGTGCCAGCAGTCCCTGGACAGAGACCTACGAGCAGTACTTC. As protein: CASSPWTETYEQYF.

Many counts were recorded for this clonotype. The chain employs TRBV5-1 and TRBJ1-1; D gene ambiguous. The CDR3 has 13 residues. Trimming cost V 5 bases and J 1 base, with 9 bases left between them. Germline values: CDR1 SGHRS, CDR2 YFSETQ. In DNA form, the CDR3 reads TGCGCCAGCAGACCGACATGGAACACTGAAGCTTTCTTT. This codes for CASRPTWNTEAFF. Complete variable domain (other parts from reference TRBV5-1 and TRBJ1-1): KAGVTQTPRYLIKTRGQQVTLSCSPISGHRSVSWYQQTPGQGLQFLFEYFSETQRNKGNFPGRFSGRQFSNSRSEMNVSTLELGDSALYLCASRPTWNTEAFFGQGTRLTVV.

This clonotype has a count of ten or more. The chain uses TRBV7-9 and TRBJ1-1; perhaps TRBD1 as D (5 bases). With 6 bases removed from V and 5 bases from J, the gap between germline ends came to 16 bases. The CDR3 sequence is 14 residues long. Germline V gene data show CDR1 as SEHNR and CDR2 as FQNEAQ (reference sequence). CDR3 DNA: TGTGCCAGCAGAGACGCAAGACGACAGACTGAAGCTTTCTTT. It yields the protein CASRDARRQTEAFF.

The chain's CDR3 is CASSRRDRGQETQYF. The DNA for the CDR3 is TGTGCCAGCAGCAGACGGGACAGGGGCCAAGAGACCCAGTACTTC. The chain combines TRBV7-8 with TRBJ2-5, with 10 bases fitting TRBD1. The CDR3 has 15 residues. Per the germline V gene, CDR1 is SGHVS and CDR2 is FQNEAQ. With 5 bases clipped from V and 1 base from J, the junction kept 4 bases outside the gene matches.

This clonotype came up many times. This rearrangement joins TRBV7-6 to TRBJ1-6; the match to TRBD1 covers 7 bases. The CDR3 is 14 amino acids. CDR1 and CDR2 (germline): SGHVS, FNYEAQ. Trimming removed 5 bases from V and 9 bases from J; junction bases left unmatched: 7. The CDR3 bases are TGTGCCAGCAGCCCCGCGACAGGGTCTTCACCCCTCCACTTT. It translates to CASSPATGSSPLHF. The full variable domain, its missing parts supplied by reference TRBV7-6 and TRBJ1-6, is GAGVSQSPRYKVTKRGQDVALRCDPISGHVSLYWYRQALGQGPEFLTYFNYEAQQDKSGLPNDRFSAERPEGSISTLTIQRTEQRDSAMYRCASSPATGSSPLHFGNGTRLTVT.

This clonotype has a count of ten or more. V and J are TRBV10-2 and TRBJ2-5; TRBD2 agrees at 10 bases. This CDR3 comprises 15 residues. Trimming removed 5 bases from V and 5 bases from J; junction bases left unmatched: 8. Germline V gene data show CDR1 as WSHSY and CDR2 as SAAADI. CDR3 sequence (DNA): TGCGCCAGCAGTAGACAAGCGGGGGGGTCGGAGACCCAGTACTTC. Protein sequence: CASSRQAGGSETQYF.

CDR3 loop: CASSAAGGRQETQYF. CDR3 nucleotides: TGTGCCAGCAGCGCCGCAGGGGGTAGGCAAGAGACCCAGTACTTC. The V gene is TRBV28, the J gene TRBJ2-5; 7 bases fit TRBD1. V gave up 6 bases and J gave up 2 bases; unmatched junction bases: 9. CDR1 MDHEN and CDR2 SYDVKM come from the germline V gene. The CDR3 runs 15 residues.

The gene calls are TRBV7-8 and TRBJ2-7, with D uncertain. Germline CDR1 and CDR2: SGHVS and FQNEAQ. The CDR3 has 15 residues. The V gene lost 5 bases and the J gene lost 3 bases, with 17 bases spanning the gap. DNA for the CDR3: TGTGCCAGCAGCCAAGATCCCCCGCCGGACTACGAGCAGTACTTC. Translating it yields CASSQDPPPDYEQYF.

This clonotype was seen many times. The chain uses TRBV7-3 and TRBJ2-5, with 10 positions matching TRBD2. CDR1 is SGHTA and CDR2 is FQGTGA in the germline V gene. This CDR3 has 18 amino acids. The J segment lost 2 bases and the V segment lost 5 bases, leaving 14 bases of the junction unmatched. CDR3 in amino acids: CASSPYQASGSGQETQYF. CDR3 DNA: TGTGCCAGCAGCCCATATCAAGCTAGCGGGAGTGGGCAAGAGACCCAGTACTTC. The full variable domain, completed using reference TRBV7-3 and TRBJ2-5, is GAGVSQTPSNKVTEKGKYVELRCDPISGHTALYWYRQSLGQGPEFLIYFQGTGAADDSGLPNDRFFAVRPEGSVSTLKIQRTERGDSAVYLCASSPYQASGSGQETQYFGPGTRLLVL.

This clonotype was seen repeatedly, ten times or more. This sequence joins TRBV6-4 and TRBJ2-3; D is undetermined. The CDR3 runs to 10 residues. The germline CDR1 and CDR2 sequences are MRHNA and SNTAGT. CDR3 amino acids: CGAGADTQYF. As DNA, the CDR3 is TGTGGCGCTGGAGCAGATACGCAGTATTTT.

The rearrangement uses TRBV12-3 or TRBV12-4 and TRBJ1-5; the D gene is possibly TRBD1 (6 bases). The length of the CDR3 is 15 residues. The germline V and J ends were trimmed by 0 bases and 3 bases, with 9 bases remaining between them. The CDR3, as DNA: TGTGCCAGCAGTTTAGCCTCAGGGGCCAATCAGCCCCAGCATTTT. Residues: CASSLASGANQPQHF.

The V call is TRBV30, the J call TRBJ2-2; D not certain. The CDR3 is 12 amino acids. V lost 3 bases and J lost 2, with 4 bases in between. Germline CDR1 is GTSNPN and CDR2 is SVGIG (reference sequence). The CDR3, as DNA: TGTGCCTGGAGCGAAAACACCGGGGAGCTGTTTTTT. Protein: CAWSENTGELFF.

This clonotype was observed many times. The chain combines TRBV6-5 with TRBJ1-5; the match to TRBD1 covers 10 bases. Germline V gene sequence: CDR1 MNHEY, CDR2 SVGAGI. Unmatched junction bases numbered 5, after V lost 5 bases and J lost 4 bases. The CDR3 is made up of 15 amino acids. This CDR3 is CASSRQGQGNQPQHF. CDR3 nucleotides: TGTGCCAGCAGTCGACAGGGACAGGGGAATCAGCCCCAGCATTTT.

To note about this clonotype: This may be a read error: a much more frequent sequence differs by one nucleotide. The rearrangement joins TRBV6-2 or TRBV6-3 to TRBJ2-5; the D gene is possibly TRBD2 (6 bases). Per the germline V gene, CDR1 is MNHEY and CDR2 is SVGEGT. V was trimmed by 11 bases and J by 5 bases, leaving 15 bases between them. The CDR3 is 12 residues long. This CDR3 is CAEGLDGETQYF. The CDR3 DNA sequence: TGTGCCGAGGGACTGGATGGTGAGACCCAGTACTTC.

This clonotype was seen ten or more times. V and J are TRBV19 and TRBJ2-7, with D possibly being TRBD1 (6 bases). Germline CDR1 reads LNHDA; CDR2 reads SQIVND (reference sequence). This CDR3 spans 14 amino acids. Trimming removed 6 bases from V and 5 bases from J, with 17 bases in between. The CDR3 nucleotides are TGTGCCAGTAGCCCAAGGGGGTATGTCAACGAGCAGTACTTC. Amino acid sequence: CASSPRGYVNEQYF.